The 27 T cell receptor beta chains in this list originate from one sample, sequenced in a study of shared clonotypes between healthy human individuals. The repertoire was sequenced with immunoSEQ multiplex PCR; TCRdb's copy has only in-frame clones and lacks some. The table shows 1,400,000 or so clones, with approximately 98.5% occurring only once. Input material: naive CD4+ T cells sorted from blood. Sample subset: CD45RA+ positively selected. Source of these receptors: a young man in good health.

This chain connects TRBV9 to TRBJ2-3, with unresolved D. V lost 7 bases and J lost 1, with 7 bases in between. This CDR3 comprises 12 residues. Germline values: CDR1 SGDLS, CDR2 YYNGEE. Written as DNA, the CDR3 is TGTGCCAGCTCCCGGGGCACAGATACGCAGTATTTT. This codes for CASSRGTDTQYF.

The rearrangement uses TRBV4-3 and TRBJ1-3; possibly TRBD1 for D (6 bases). The CDR3 spans 17 residues. Germline V lookup: CDR1 LGHNA, CDR2 YSLEER. Trimming cost V 1 base and J 3 bases, with 16 bases left between them. Here the CDR3 reads CASSQVRRGAGGNTIYF. DNA of the CDR3: TGCGCCAGCAGCCAAGTTCGCCGGGGGGCGGGTGGAAACACCATATATTTT.

Here the CDR3 DNA reads TGTGCCAGCGTCAGGGGGAGCTCCTACGAGCAGTACTTC. It codes for CASVRGSSYEQYF. J is TRBJ2-7 and V is TRBV6-1, with 7 bases fitting TRBD1. V trimming: 8 bases; J trimming: 0 bases; junction bases outside the gene matches: 4. CDR1 is MNHNS, CDR2 SASEGT, per germline. The CDR3 contains 13 residues.

The chain employs TRBV5-1 and TRBJ1-1; the D is unclear. Deletions cut 4 bases from V and 4 bases from J, with 14 bases between. The CDR3 totals 14 residues. The germline V gene has CDR1 SGHRS and CDR2 YFSETQ. The CDR3 loop is CASSRDGLITEAFF. CDR3 DNA sequence: TGCGCCAGCAGCCGAGACGGGTTGATCACTGAAGCTTTCTTT. Full variable domain (outside the CDR3, taken from reference TRBV5-1 and TRBJ1-1): KAGVTQTPRYLIKTRGQQVTLSCSPISGHRSVSWYQQTPGQGLQFLFEYFSETQRNKGNFPGRFSGRQFSNSRSEMNVSTLELGDSALYLCASSRDGLITEAFFGQGTRLTVV.

The chain couples TRBV18 to TRBJ1-4; D gene unclear. Germline CDR1 reads KGHSH; CDR2 reads LQKENI. V was cut by 6 bases and J by 6 bases, with 11 bases left in between. There are 13 residues in the CDR3. The CDR3 protein is CASSRGIHEKLFF. The DNA for the CDR3 is TGTGCCAGCTCCCGCGGCATCCATGAAAAACTGTTTTTT.

The J gene is TRBJ2-5, the V gene TRBV9; possibly TRBD1 or TRBD2 for D (6 bases each). This CDR3 region has 15 residues. Per germline, CDR1 SGDLS and CDR2 YYNGEE. Deletions cut 4 bases from V and 3 bases from J, with 16 bases between. Here the CDR3 DNA reads TGTGCCAGCAGCCAAGGGGGGTCCAGGGAAGAGACCCAGTACTTC. Protein: CASSQGGSREETQYF.

Here the CDR3 reads CASSLVRGAREQYF. The CDR3 DNA reads as TGTGCCAGCAGCTTGGTTCGGGGGGCGCGGGAGCAGTACTTC. This chain connects TRBV5-4 to TRBJ2-7; weak D call: TRBD2 (7 bases). The ends were cut back, 0 bases at V and 7 bases at J, with 14 bases in the middle. Germline lookup yields CDR1 SGHNT and CDR2 YYREEE (reference sequence). The CDR3 loop spans 14 amino acids.

Details on this clone: Other nucleotide sequences in the sample specify the same CDR3. This rearrangement joins TRBV28 to TRBJ1-2; D is unclear. The CDR3 runs 11 residues. Germline CDR1 MDHEN, CDR2 SYDVKM. The V end lost 4 bases, the J end lost 4 bases, and 4 bases lay between the germline ends. The CDR3 protein is CASSSLYGYTF. For the CDR3, the DNA is TGTGCCAGCAGTTCACTCTATGGCTACACCTTC.

The gene calls are TRBV4-1 and TRBJ2-7, with 9 bases matching TRBD2. The germline gives CDR1 MGHRA, CDR2 YSYEKL. The CDR3 totals 14 residues. Unmatched junction bases numbered 8, after V lost 4 bases and J lost 7 bases. The CDR3 nucleotides are TGCGCCAGCAGCCCCCTCGGACTAGCGAATGAGCAGTACTTC. Translated: CASSPLGLANEQYF.

This rearrangement joins TRBV29-1 to TRBJ2-3; possibly TRBD2 for D (6 bases). This CDR3 region has 14 residues. Germline CDR1 reads SQVTM; CDR2 reads ANQGSEA. V lost 5 bases and J 5 bases, leaving 17 bases between the germline ends. The CDR3: CSVKIAVFLDTQYF. The CDR3 coding sequence is TGCAGCGTTAAAATAGCGGTATTTTTAGATACGCAGTATTTT.

The chain is built from TRBV28 and TRBJ2-2; a possible D gene is TRBD1 (6 bases). Deletions cut 7 bases from V and 6 bases from J, with 18 bases between. The CDR3 is 15 amino acids. Germline V gene data show CDR1 as MDHEN and CDR2 as SYDVKM. CDR3: CASTMGTGTAGELFF. CDR3 nucleotide sequence: TGTGCCAGCACCATGGGTACAGGGACCGCCGGGGAGCTGTTTTTT.

The sample holds one count of this clone. V is TRBV18 and J is TRBJ1-5, with a weak D call TRBD1 (6 bases). The length of the CDR3 is 15 residues. The V end was cut by 1 base, the J end by 3 bases, with 10 bases between. The germline V gene encodes CDR1 KGHSH and CDR2 LQKENI. The CDR3, as DNA: TGTGCCAGCTCACCACTACACAGGGTCAATCAGCCCCAGCATTTT. Translating it yields CASSPLHRVNQPQHF.

V gene TRBV21-1 combines with J gene TRBJ2-1; the table calls TRBD2, which could not be checked here. TRBV21-1 is labeled a pseudogene. The CDR3 spans 17 residues. The CDR3 bases are TGTGCCAGCAGCCTAGAATGGACTAGCGGGAGAGGTGATGAGCAGTTCTTC. Protein sequence: CASSLEWTSGRGDEQFF.

The chain links TRBV6-5 to TRBJ1-3; D is uncertain. V dropped 2 bases and J dropped 4 bases, with 15 bases sitting between them. There are 16 residues in the CDR3. Looked up from germline, CDR1 is MNHEY and CDR2 is SVGAGI. This chain's CDR3 is CASSYGVLEIGNTIYF. CDR3 in DNA: TGTGCCAGCAGTTACGGGGTGTTAGAAATCGGAAACACCATATATTTT.

This clone was observed once. In the same sample, other DNA sequences code for this CDR3. This chain connects TRBV15 to TRBJ2-7, with D perhaps TRBD1 (5 bases). Germline V CDR1 and CDR2: LNHNV, YYDKDF (reference sequence). The ends were cut back, 0 bases at V and 0 bases at J, with 6 bases in the middle. CDR3 length equals 14 residues. The CDR3 loop is CATSRETVSYEQYF. CDR3 in DNA: TGTGCCACCAGCAGAGAGACAGTCTCCTACGAGCAGTACTTC. Full variable domain (missing parts from reference TRBV15 and TRBJ2-7): DAMVIQNPRYQVTQFGKPVTLSCSQTLNHNVMYWYQQKSSQAPKLLFHYYDKDFNNEADTPDNFQSRRPNTSFCFLDIRSPGLGDTAMYLCATSRETVSYEQYFGPGTRLTVT.

V is TRBV27 and J is TRBJ2-1, with TRBD1 matching over 7 bases. V was pared by 8 bases and J by 3 bases, with 7 bases of the junction left unmatched. CDR3 length: 14 residues. Germline V gene lookup returns CDR1 MNHEY and CDR2 SMNVEV (reference sequence). CDR3 bases: TGTGCCAGCGCACATAGGGACAGCTACAATGAGCAGTTCTTC. Amino acid sequence: CASAHRDSYNEQFF.

The V and J genes are TRBV27 and TRBJ1-5; 11 bases agree with TRBD1. The CDR3 totals 17 residues. Germline loops: CDR1 MNHEY, CDR2 SMNVEV (reference sequence). With V trimmed by 6 bases and J by 4 bases, 11 bases remained unmatched. The CDR3 protein is CASSLRTGGSENQPQHF. The CDR3 nucleotides are TGTGCCAGCAGCTTAAGGACAGGGGGCAGTGAAAATCAGCCCCAGCATTTT.

This rearrangement joins TRBV11-2 to TRBJ1-2; D may be TRBD1 (6 bases). The germline V gene encodes CDR1 SGHAT and CDR2 FQNNGV. The CDR3 totals 17 residues. V lost 2 bases and J lost 0, with 16 bases in between. CDR3 coding DNA: TGTGCCAGCAGCTTACGCAGCTCGGGGGGCACTAACTATGGCTACACCTTC. Translating it yields CASSLRSSGGTNYGYTF. Filled out from reference TRBV11-2 and TRBJ1-2, the complete variable domain reads EAGVAQSPRYKIIEKRQSVAFWCNPISGHATLYWYQQILGQGPKLLIQFQNNGVVDDSQLPKDRFSAERLKGVDSTLKIQPAKLEDSAVYLCASSLRSSGGTNYGYTFGSGTRLTVV.

The gene calls are TRBV4-2 and TRBJ2-1; D possibly corresponds to TRBD2 (6 bases). CDR3 size: 17 residues. Germline V CDR1 and CDR2: LGHNA, YNFKEQ. The V end was cut by 3 bases, the J end by 0 bases, with 15 bases between. CDR3 region: CASSHVPGGSSYNEQFF. The CDR3 coding sequence is TGTGCCAGCAGCCATGTCCCCGGGGGAAGCTCCTACAATGAGCAGTTCTTC.

In the case of this clone: One end of the junction does not line up with germline, which may come from a read error. The chain combines TRBV7-2 with TRBJ2-1; 9 bases are shared with TRBD2. CDR3 size: 12 residues. Per the germline V gene, CDR1 is SGHTA and CDR2 is FQGNSA. The DNA of the CDR3 is TGTGCCAGCAGCTTAGGGCGGGAGGGCCGTATCTTC. Translating gives CASSLGREGRIF. Drawing the rest from reference TRBV7-2 and TRBJ2-1, the complete variable domain is GAGVSQSPSNKVTEKGKDVELRCDPISGHTALYWYRQSLGQGLEFLIYFQGNSAPDKSGLPSDRFSAERTGGSVSTLTIQRTQQEDSAVYLCASSLGREGRIFGPGTRLTVL.

The chain recombines TRBV4-1 with TRBJ2-7; D may be TRBD2 (7 bases). Germline assignment: CDR1 MGHRA and CDR2 YSYEKL. CDR3 length equals 15 residues. The ends were cut back, 1 base at V and 3 bases at J, with 13 bases in the middle. CDR3 in DNA: TGCGCCAGCAGCCAAGGGGGGGGCCAGTTCTACGAGCAGTACTTC. Translated: CASSQGGGQFYEQYF.

The table lists this clone with a count of one. The same CDR3 can be traced to other DNA sequences in this sample. The CDR3 DNA reads as TGCGCCAGCAGCTTGGAGGTCGGGAACACTGAAGCTTTCTTT. Amino acids: CASSLEVGNTEAFF. The chain joins TRBV5-1 to TRBJ1-1; D gene unclear. V was shortened by 0 bases and J by 1 base, with 7 bases between the two germline ends. CDR3 length: 14 amino acids. The germline V gene has CDR1 SGHRS and CDR2 YFSETQ. Full variable domain (rest looked up from reference TRBV5-1 and TRBJ1-1): KAGVTQTPRYLIKTRGQQVTLSCSPISGHRSVSWYQQTPGQGLQFLFEYFSETQRNKGNFPGRFSGRQFSNSRSEMNVSTLELGDSALYLCASSLEVGNTEAFFGQGTRLTVV.

In this sample, this clone turned up once. This sequence joins TRBV19 and TRBJ1-5; the match to TRBD1 covers 10 bases. The J segment lost 6 bases and the V segment lost 5 bases, leaving 7 bases of the junction unmatched. This CDR3 is built from 15 residues. The V gene's germline CDR1 is LNHDA and CDR2 SQIVND (reference sequence). This CDR3 reads CASSPGGTGVQPQHF. The CDR3 coding sequence is TGTGCCAGTAGTCCGGGGGGGACAGGGGTTCAGCCCCAGCATTTT.

The J gene is TRBJ1-5, the V gene TRBV28, with a tentative D call TRBD1 (5 bases). The CDR3 spans 13 residues. The V gene's germline CDR1 is MDHEN and CDR2 SYDVKM. Trimming took off 3 bases at V and 8 bases at J, with 11 bases between the two ends. The CDR3 reads CASSLSGAKPQHF. The CDR3 DNA reads TGTGCCAGCAGTTTGAGCGGGGCCAAGCCCCAGCATTTT.

This rearrangement joins TRBV30 to TRBJ1-4; D is possibly TRBD1 (5 bases). V was shortened by 2 bases and J by 4 bases, with 11 bases between the two germline ends. The V gene's germline CDR1 is GTSNPN and CDR2 SVGIG (reference sequence). This CDR3 is 14 amino acids long. The CDR3 bases are TGTGCCTGGAGTTGGGGGGTCGTTAATGAAAAACTGTTTTTT. Its translation: CAWSWGVVNEKLFF.

This chain links TRBV7-3 with TRBJ2-1; 7 positions agree with TRBD1. Trimming at V came to 2 bases and at J to 6 bases, leaving 1 base not matched to a gene. Per the germline V gene, CDR1 is SGHTA and CDR2 is FQGTGA. The CDR3 loop spans 13 amino acids. The CDR3 protein is CASSLGTANEQFF. The CDR3 DNA reads TGTGCCAGCAGCTTAGGGACAGCCAATGAGCAGTTCTTC. Full variable domain (outside the CDR3, taken from reference TRBV7-3 and TRBJ2-1): GAGVSQTPSNKVTEKGKYVELRCDPISGHTALYWYRQSLGQGPEFLIYFQGTGAADDSGLPNDRFFAVRPEGSVSTLKIQRTERGDSAVYLCASSLGTANEQFFGPGTRLTVL.

CDR3 in DNA: TGCAGCGTTCAACAAGGGATCAATCAGCCCCAGCATTTT. This translates into CSVQQGINQPQHF. V usage is TRBV29-1 and J usage is TRBJ1-5; D call uncertain. The V end was cut by 5 bases, the J end by 3 bases, with 11 bases between. The CDR3 consists of 13 residues. Germline CDR1 is SQVTM and CDR2 is ANQGSEA.